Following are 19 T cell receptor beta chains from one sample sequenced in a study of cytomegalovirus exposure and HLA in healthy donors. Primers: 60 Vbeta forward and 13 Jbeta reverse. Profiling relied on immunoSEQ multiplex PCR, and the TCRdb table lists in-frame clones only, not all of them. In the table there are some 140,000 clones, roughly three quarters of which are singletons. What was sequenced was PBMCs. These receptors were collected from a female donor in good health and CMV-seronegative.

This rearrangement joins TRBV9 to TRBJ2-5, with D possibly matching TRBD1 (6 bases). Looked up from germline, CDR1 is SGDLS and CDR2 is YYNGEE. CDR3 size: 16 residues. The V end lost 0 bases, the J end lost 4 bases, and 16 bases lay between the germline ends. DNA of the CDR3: TGTGCCAGCAGCGTAGGGGTAGACAGGAATCCAGAGACCCAGTACTTC. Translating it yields CASSVGVDRNPETQYF.

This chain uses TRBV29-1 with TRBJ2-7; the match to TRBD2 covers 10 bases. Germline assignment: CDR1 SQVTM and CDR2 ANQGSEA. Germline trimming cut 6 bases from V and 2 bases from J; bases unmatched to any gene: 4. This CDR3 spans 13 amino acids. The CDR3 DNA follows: TGCAGCGTGAGCGGGGGGGCCACCTACGAGCAGTACTTC. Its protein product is CSVSGGATYEQYF.

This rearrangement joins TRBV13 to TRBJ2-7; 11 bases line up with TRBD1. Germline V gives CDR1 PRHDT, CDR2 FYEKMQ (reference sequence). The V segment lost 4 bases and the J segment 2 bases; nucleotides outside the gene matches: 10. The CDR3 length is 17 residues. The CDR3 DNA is TGTGCCAGCAGCTCCCTTCCCGGGACAGGGGGAACCTACGAGCAGTACTTC. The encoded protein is CASSSLPGTGGTYEQYF.

CDR3 sequence (DNA): TGTGCCAGCAGTGAAAGCAGCGGGCCTTTGAGTACGCAGTATTTT. Amino acids: CASSESSGPLSTQYF. The J gene is TRBJ2-3, the V gene TRBV2; possible D gene TRBD2, 6 bases. Trimming shortened V by 2 bases and J by 8 bases, and 17 bases separated the two germline ends. The V gene's germline CDR1 is SNHLY and CDR2 FYNNEI. The CDR3 has 15 residues.

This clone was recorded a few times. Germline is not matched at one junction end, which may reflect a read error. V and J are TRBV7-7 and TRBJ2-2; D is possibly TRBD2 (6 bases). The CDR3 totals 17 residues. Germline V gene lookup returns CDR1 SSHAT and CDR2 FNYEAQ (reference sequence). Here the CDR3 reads CASSSLGGRGPTGELFF. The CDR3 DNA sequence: TGTGCTAGCAGCTCCCTCGGAGGGCGGGGACCTACCGGGGAGCTGTTTTTT.

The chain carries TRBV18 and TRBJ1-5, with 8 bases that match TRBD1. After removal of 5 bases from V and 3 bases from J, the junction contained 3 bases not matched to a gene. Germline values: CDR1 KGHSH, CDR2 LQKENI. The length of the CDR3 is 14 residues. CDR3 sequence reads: CASSDRGNNQPQHF. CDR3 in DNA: TGTGCCAGCTCAGACAGGGGAAACAATCAGCCCCAGCATTTT.

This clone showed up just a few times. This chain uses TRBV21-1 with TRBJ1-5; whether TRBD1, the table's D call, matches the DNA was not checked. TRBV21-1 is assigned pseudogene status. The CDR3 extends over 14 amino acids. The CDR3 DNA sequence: TGTGCCAGCAGCAATAACAGGGGCAGTCAGCCCCAGCATTTT. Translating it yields CASSNNRGSQPQHF.

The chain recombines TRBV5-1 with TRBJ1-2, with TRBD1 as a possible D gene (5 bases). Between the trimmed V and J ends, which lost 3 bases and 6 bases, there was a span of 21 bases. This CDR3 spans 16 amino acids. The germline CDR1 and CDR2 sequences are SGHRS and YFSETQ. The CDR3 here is CASSSARGGSRDGYTF. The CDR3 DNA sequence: TGCGCCAGCAGCTCCGCTCGCGGGGGAAGCAGAGATGGCTACACCTTC.

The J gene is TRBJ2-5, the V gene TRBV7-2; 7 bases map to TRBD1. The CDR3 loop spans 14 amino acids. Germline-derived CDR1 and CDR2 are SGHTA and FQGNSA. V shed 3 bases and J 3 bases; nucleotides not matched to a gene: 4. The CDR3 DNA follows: TGTGCCAGCAGCTTTCGACAGGGAAAAGAGACCCAGTACTTC. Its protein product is CASSFRQGKETQYF.

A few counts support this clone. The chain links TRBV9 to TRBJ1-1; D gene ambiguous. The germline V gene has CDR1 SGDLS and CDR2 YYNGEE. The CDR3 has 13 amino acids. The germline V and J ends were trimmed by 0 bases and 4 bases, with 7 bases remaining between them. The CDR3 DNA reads TGTGCCAGCAGCGTAGTGGGGAGCACTGAAGCTTTCTTT. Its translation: CASSVVGSTEAFF.

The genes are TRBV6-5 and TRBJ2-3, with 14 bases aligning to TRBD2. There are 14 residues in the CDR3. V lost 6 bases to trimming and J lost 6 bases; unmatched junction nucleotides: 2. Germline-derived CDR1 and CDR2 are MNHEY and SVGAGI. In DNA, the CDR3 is TGTGCCAGCAGCCGACTAGCGGGAGGGGATACGCAGTATTTT. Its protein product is CASSRLAGGDTQYF.

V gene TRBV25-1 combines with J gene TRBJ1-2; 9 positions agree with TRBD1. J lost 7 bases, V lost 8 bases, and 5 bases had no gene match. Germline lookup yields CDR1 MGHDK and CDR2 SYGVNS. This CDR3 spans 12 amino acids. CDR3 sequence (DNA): TGTGCCAGCGGACCGACAGGGGGTGGCTACACCTTC. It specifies CASGPTGGGYTF.

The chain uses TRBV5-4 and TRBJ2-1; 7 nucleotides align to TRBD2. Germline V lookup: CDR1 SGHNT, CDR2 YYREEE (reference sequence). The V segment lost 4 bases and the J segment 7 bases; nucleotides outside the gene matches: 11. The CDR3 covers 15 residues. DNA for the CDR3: TGTGCCAGCAGCCTGGGGCGGACTAGGCATAATGAGCAGTTCTTC. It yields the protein CASSLGRTRHNEQFF.

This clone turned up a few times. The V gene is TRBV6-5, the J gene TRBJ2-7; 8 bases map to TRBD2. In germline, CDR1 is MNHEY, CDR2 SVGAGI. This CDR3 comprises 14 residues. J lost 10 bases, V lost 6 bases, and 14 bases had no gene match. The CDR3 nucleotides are TGTGCCAGCAGCCCCCTTGAGGGCGGGGGGTTTCAGTACTTC. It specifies CASSPLEGGGFQYF.

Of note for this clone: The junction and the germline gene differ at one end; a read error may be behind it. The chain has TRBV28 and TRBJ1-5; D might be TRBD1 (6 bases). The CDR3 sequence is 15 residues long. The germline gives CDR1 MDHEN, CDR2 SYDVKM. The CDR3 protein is CASKTGLDSDQPQHF. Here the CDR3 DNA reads TGTGCCAGTAAGACAGGCCTCGATAGCGATCAGCCCCAGCATTTT. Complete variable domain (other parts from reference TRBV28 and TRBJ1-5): DVKVTQSSRYLVKRTGEKVFLECVQDMDHENMFWYRQDPGLGLRLIYFSYDVKMKEKGDIPEGYSVSREKKERFSLILESASTNQTSMYLCASKTGLDSDQPQHFGDGTRLSIL.

CDR3 bases: TGTGCCAGCAGTGTAATGGGGACTAGGGGGGCCACAGATACGCAGTATTTT. Residues: CASSVMGTRGATDTQYF. The J gene is TRBJ2-3, the V gene TRBV2, with 8 positions matching TRBD2. CDR3 length equals 17 residues. Trimming cost V 4 bases and J 2 bases; bases outside gene matches: 11. Germline values: CDR1 SNHLY, CDR2 FYNNEI.

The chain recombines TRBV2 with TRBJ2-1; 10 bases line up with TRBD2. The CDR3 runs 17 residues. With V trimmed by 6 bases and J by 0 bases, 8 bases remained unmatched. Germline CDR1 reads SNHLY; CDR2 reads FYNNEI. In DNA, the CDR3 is TGTGCCAGCAGACCGGGAGCGGGGGGGTTCTCCTACAATGAGCAGTTCTTC. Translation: CASRPGAGGFSYNEQFF.

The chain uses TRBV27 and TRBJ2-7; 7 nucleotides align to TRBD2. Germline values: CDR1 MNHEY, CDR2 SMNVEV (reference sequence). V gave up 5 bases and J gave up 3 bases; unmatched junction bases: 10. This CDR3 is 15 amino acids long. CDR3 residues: CASSHLLRGNYEQYF. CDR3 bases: TGTGCCAGCAGTCATTTGCTGCGGGGGAACTACGAGCAGTACTTC.

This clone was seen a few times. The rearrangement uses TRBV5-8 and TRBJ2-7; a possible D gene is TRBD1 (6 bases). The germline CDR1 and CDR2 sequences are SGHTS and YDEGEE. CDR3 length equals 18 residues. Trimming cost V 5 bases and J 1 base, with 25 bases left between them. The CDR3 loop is CASRSRFQGRLSSYEQYF. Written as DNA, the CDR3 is TGTGCCAGCAGGAGTCGGTTCCAGGGGCGACTCTCTTCCTACGAGCAGTACTTC. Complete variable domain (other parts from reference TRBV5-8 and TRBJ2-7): EAGVTQSPTHLIKTRGQQATLRCSPISGHTSVYWYQQALGLGLQFLLWYDEGEERNRGNFPPRFSGRQFPNYSSELNVNALELEDSALYLCASRSRFQGRLSSYEQYFGPGTRLTVT.